This T cell receptor beta chain comes out of a study of cytomegalovirus exposure and HLA in healthy donors (dated by TCRdb to the late 2010s). Concerning the study at large: An earlier analysis of some 620 of the donors reported about 300 Gb of sequence data and 95 million to 130 million unique TCR beta sequences obtained from around 170 million T cells. The study aimed to test whether cataloging public T cell receptors could reveal signatures of past pathogen exposure. Along with the roughly 710-subject first cohort, a separate validation cohort of over a hundred different subjects was used. Four to six DR-DQ haplotypes were handled as single units for association and clustering, since linkage in the cohort was strong. An early release covering more than 500 HLA-typed donors comprised about 310 gigabases of sequencing data and around 85 million unique TCR sequences. An earlier analysis of some 600 of the donors applied high-throughput TCR beta sequencing to assess whether each TCR beta V gene segment acted as functional or pseudogenic. A later analysis re-examined previously published TCR beta repertoires from several hundred donors and added high-resolution HLA genotyping to investigate patterns of TCR occurrence. All discovery cohort repertoires had been generated on a single sequencing platform. Among almost 400 genotyped donors of the cohort, an average of approximately 240,000 unique TCR beta nucleotide sequences were sequenced per donor, roughly 18% of them non-productive. Typing coverage differed by locus: A, B, C, DRB1 and DQB1 were typed in about 629-640 donors, DQA1 in around 500, DPA1 in approximately 600, and DPB1 in approximately 450. Among the roughly 410 genotyped donors, approximately 82% belonged to the genetic ancestry cluster associated with self-reported Caucasian donors. Rather than using new phenotypic data, the later analysis identified candidate immune exposures from TCR beta sequences and from how often those sequences occurred across donors. To predict cytomegalovirus infection status, the study combined high-throughput TCR immunosequencing, statistical association of individual TCRs with disease status, and machine learning. HLA typing covered class I and class II loci at four-digit resolution. A later genetic analysis took genome-wide SNP genotypes for about three fifths of the roughly 670 donors and used that subset as a discovery cohort. The study profiled the T cell repertoires of about 640 subjects by immunosequencing and related them to cytomegalovirus serostatus. Donor age, sex, ethnicity and CMV serostatus were compiled alongside the repertoire data. Results and caveats for the whole study, not just this receptor: In both the original and validation cohorts, the classifier was reported to diagnose cytomegalovirus status with high specificity and sensitivity. Some IMGT-functional V segments, including TRBV6-2 and TRBV6-3, could not be distinguished by the 87-base-pair reads and were therefore excluded. When HLA alleles, especially DR and DQ, strongly co-occurred, TCR associations were difficult to assign to individual alleles. The study listed around 160 TCR beta chains as associated with cytomegalovirus. Because some donors lacked HLA typing at each locus, the association tests relied only on the typed subset. A further reported finding was that TCR beta sequences accurately predicted the HLA-A and HLA-B alleles for most subjects in the first cohort. An association between a missense DCLRE1C variant and V-gene and J-gene trimming of TCR beta chains was found in a later genetic analysis and replicated in an independent cohort. In vitro tests confirmed that a few of the cytomegalovirus-associated TCR beta chains recognize cytomegalovirus antigens. Most CMV-associated TCR beta chains appeared to be HLA-restricted in a later analysis, and the HLA associations seemed to be driven largely by CMV exposure. Immune exposure information for the cohort was limited to CMV serostatus. A group of highly shared sequence variants was considered likely to be a technical artifact of the sequencing pipeline. Most TCR sequences were seen in very few donors, while some public TCRs were found in many individuals. In an earlier analysis of more than 500 of the donors, most TCR beta V segments appeared in productive rearrangements about 87% or about 30% of the time, broadly matching IMGT annotations. The authors suggested that the approach could potentially be generalized to other disease states and immunological phenotypes. According to a later genetic analysis, donors in an Asian-associated ancestry cluster had fewer N-insertions in productive TCRs than the approximately 650-donor mean. Sequencing depth was assumed to be roughly uniform across donors in the presence/absence analyses, though that assumption may not hold. The earlier analysis of about 600 of the donors excluded approximately 17 rarely observed V segments, including chromosome 9 orphons, because counts were too low. Several of the top co-occurrence clusters appeared to be linked to parvovirus B19, influenza, CMV and Epstein-Barr virus, according to a later analysis. A later analysis found that TCR association rates varied across HLA loci, with DRB1 alleles showing the most associated TCRs and HLA-C alleles the fewest. Linkage disequilibrium might explain the correlated functional status among segregating V segments, but an unknown experimental factor could not be excluded. In a later analysis, some 18,000 TCR beta sequences were associated with specific HLA alleles at a false discovery rate of 0.05. This cohort had only TCR beta chains sequenced, and the lack of alpha or paired-chain data limited which features could be detected. In a later analysis, HLA-associated TCR beta chains were found to be more clonally expanded and to have lower generation probabilities than equally common non-associated chains.

As regards this clone: This receptor's antigen is unknown.

The cohort was made up of 500 to 800 healthy bone marrow donors. All cohort members were sampled while nominally healthy, although unrecorded immune exposures were likely present. The donor tested CMV seronegative, placing the donor among the roughly 340 seronegative members of the cohort. A peripheral blood sample was provided by each donor, and peripheral blood mononuclear cells were used for TCR beta sequencing. Genomic DNA was extracted from the blood cell samples with the Qiagen DNeasy Blood Extraction Kit. The protocol used for the library was the immunoSEQ multiplex PCR assay. The multiplex PCR relied on a mix of 60 forward primers for TCR Vbeta segments and 13 reverse primers for TCR Jbeta segments. The CDR3 region of rearranged TCR beta genes was amplified from genomic DNA by a multiplex PCR assay. Amplified TCR beta libraries were sequenced as 87-base-pair reads on the Illumina HiSeq System. The paper's processing steps were these. In a later analysis, tens of millions of unique TCR beta chains were counted across the approximately 670 repertoires, and roughly 10 million of these chains were shared by at least two donors. To remove PCR and sequencing errors, raw reads were error-corrected and collapsed into unique sequences using a nearest-neighbor algorithm that merged closely related sequences. V, D and J gene segments were assigned by aligning CDR3 sequences to IMGT reference sequences. For a sequence to be retained, a match of at least six nucleotides was required to both a V gene segment and a J gene segment. A rearrangement counted as productive if the CDR3 had no stop codons and remained in frame with V and J, and every other rearrangement counted as non-productive. Following IMGT convention, CDR3 was defined as the stretch from the second conserved V-encoded cysteine up to the conserved J-encoded phenylalanine. The earlier analysis of fewer than 700 of the donors excluded sequences that lacked an unambiguous match to a single V gene segment. In an earlier analysis of 587 of the donors, V segments were called functional above 56.7% productive rearrangements and were called segregating when the between-donor standard deviation exceeded 5%. A statistical classification framework was built to diagnose cytomegalovirus status from the catalog of TCR beta chain sequences. In a later analysis, V and J genes were assigned by comparing TCR nucleotide sequences against IMGT/GENE-DB human TR gene sequences. In a later analysis, CDR3 sequences and most-parsimonious VDJ recombination scenarios were assigned using the TCRdist pipeline. In a later analysis, each TCR beta chain was defined by its CDR3 amino acid sequence together with its V-gene family, and reads lacking a unique V-gene family were excluded. To address suspected cross-contamination and a sequencing artifact, a later analysis removed approximately 590 highly shared, low-generation-probability nucleotide sequences. In a later analysis, a clonal expansion index was calculated for each public chain from normalized within-repertoire ranks of inferred template counts. In a later analysis, generation probabilities were computed with a VDJ recombination model fitted to out-of-frame rearrangements, and the resulting probabilities were checked against IGoR. In a later analysis, TCR-TCR, TCR-HLA and TCR-CMV co-occurrence was scored with hypergeometric tests, and a repertoire-size bias correction was applied to TCR pairs. False discovery rates were estimated in a later analysis by permuting HLA or CMV assignments 20 times. In a later analysis, co-occurring TCRs were grouped using DBSCAN, and TCRdist sequence similarity was added for clustering within HLA-allele-positive subsets. For co-occurrence clustering, repertoires with fewer than 30,000 or more than 120,000 public chains were excluded, along with a handful of repertoires with anomalous nucleotide sharing. What TCRdb holds here is the immuneACCESS table cut down to in-frame rearrangements. Part of the clones is not present; checked against another copy, under half of the missing clones reflect an unresolved V gene, and the others are unexplained. V, J and clone size were drawn from that table, and D and trimming were deduced from the DNA. This sample's table lists roughly 60,000 clones. The ten largest clones add up to about 4% of the sample.

The CDR3 contains 14 residues, cysteine and phenylalanine counted. CDR3 DNA only is kept here, 42 bases in frame from base 1. Based on the germline V gene, the CDR1 and CDR2 sequences are SNHLY and FYNNEI. Between the V and J ends, shortened by 4 bases and 8 bases respectively, the junction contains 17 bases. Specimen: PBMCs. The sequence was obtained from a woman younger than 30 in good health and CMV-seronegative. Here the chain combines TRBV2 and TRBJ1-1; the D gene identity is not certain. Here is the DNA: TGTGCCAGCAGTGCAAGGAAGGACGGGAACGAAGCTTTCTTT. This encodes CASSARKDGNEAFF.